These 10 T cell receptor beta chains were all obtained from the same sample, sequenced in a study of cytomegalovirus exposure and HLA in healthy donors. The PCR ran on 60 Vbeta and 13 Jbeta primers. Using immunoSEQ multiplex PCR, the repertoire was profiled, and TCRdb retains in-frame clones only, with some absent. Found here are 130,000 to 150,000 clones, 80% to 85% of them singletons; the top ten hold over 2%. Sequenced sample: PBMCs. These receptors were obtained from a boy between 2 and 10 years old in good health and CMV-seronegative.

The J gene is TRBJ2-7, the V gene TRBV15, with D possibly being TRBD1 (5 bases). This CDR3 comprises 14 residues. Germline values: CDR1 LNHNV, CDR2 YYDKDF (reference sequence). V gave up 5 bases and J gave up 1 base, with 12 bases separating them. CDR3 coding DNA: TGTGCCACCAGCGTCGTAGACAGTTCCTACGAGCAGTACTTC. Translation gives CATSVVDSSYEQYF.

This chain connects TRBV5-1 to TRBJ2-3; the match to TRBD2 covers 9 bases. Germline V gene data show CDR1 as SGHRS and CDR2 as YFSETQ. Losses at the gene ends were 5 bases for V and 5 bases for J; bases not matched to a gene: 9. The CDR3 is made up of 15 amino acids. The CDR3 region is CASRGVAGVRDTQYF. The CDR3 nucleotides read TGCGCCAGCAGAGGGGTAGCGGGAGTAAGAGATACGCAGTATTTT. Drawing the rest from reference TRBV5-1 and TRBJ2-3, the complete variable domain is KAGVTQTPRYLIKTRGQQVTLSCSPISGHRSVSWYQQTPGQGLQFLFEYFSETQRNKGNFPGRFSGRQFSNSRSEMNVSTLELGDSALYLCASRGVAGVRDTQYFGPGTRLTVL.

The chain joins TRBV9 to TRBJ1-2; 7 bases fit TRBD1. This CDR3 has 16 residues. J was trimmed by 6 bases and V by 2 bases; bases with no gene match: 13. CDR1 and CDR2 from the germline V gene are SGDLS and YYNGEE. This CDR3 is CASSVDRLAFGDGYTF. In DNA, the CDR3 is TGTGCCAGCAGCGTGGACAGGTTGGCTTTCGGCGATGGCTACACCTTC.

This chain joins TRBV6-5 and TRBJ2-5, with 10 bases aligning to TRBD1. Germline V gives CDR1 MNHEY, CDR2 SVGAGI. The CDR3 loop spans 14 amino acids. V trimming: 5 bases; J trimming: 5 bases; junction bases outside the gene matches: 5. DNA of the CDR3: TGTGCCAGCAGTGAGACAGGGGGCCGGGAGACCCAGTACTTC. Its protein is CASSETGGRETQYF.

V is TRBV28 and J is TRBJ2-3; 10 nucleotides line up with TRBD2. The CDR3 runs 16 residues. Germline CDR1 reads MDHEN; CDR2 reads SYDVKM. The V gene end was trimmed by 6 bases and the J gene end by 6 bases; junction bases not matched to a gene: 12. Written as DNA, the CDR3 is TGTGCCAGCAGCCTGGGGCTTAGCGGGAGGATGGATACGCAGTATTTT. This codes for CASSLGLSGRMDTQYF.

The rearrangement links TRBV9 to TRBJ2-7, with a weak D call TRBD2 (5 bases). The germline V gene has CDR1 SGDLS and CDR2 YYNGEE. The CDR3 spans 14 residues. V lost 4 bases and J lost 2, with 13 bases in between. CDR3 protein: CASSLRTETYEQYF. The CDR3 nucleotides are TGTGCCAGCAGCCTAAGGACTGAAACCTACGAGCAGTACTTC.

The V call is TRBV2, the J call TRBJ1-3; no clear D gene. Germline CDR1 SNHLY, CDR2 FYNNEI. This CDR3 region has 15 residues. The V end lost 11 bases, the J end lost 0 bases, and 17 bases lay between the germline ends. CDR3 region: CAENRGVDSGNTIYF. CDR3 DNA sequence: TGTGCCGAGAATAGAGGAGTGGACTCTGGAAACACCATATATTTT.

The chain employs TRBV2 and TRBJ1-4; 8 bases fit TRBD1. The germline V gene encodes CDR1 SNHLY and CDR2 FYNNEI. CDR3 length equals 15 residues. The J segment lost 0 bases and the V segment lost 5 bases, leaving 2 bases of the junction unmatched. CDR3 amino acids: CASSLQGATNEKLFF. CDR3 nucleotide sequence: TGTGCCAGCAGTTTACAGGGGGCAACTAATGAAAAACTGTTTTTT.

This chain links TRBV27 with TRBJ2-1; 14 nucleotides align to TRBD2. Germline V gene data show CDR1 as MNHEY and CDR2 as SMNVEV (reference sequence). The CDR3 runs 16 residues. With V trimmed by 5 bases and J by 6 bases, 6 bases remained unmatched. CDR3 loop: CASSLTSGGATNEQFF. The CDR3 DNA reads as TGTGCCAGCAGTCTGACTAGCGGGGGGGCCACCAATGAGCAGTTCTTC.

This chain joins TRBV27 and TRBJ2-5; 11 positions match TRBD2. The CDR3 has 15 amino acids. Unmatched junction bases numbered 8, after V lost 6 bases and J lost 5 bases. Per germline, CDR1 MNHEY and CDR2 SMNVEV (reference sequence). CDR3 sequence (DNA): TGTGCCAGCAGCACCGATAGCGGGGGGGCGGAGACCCAGTACTTC. It encodes CASSTDSGGAETQYF.